One TCR beta chain is described in this entry. Its antigen is still unknown. CDR1 and CDR2 (germline): SQVTM, ANQGSEA. V shed 6 bases and J shed 0 bases, with 9 bases lying between them. This CDR3 contains 13 residues. Carried by the TCR beta cDNA libraries were unique molecular identifiers. TCRdb reprocessed the PCR reads via MiXCR and lists one record per CDR3 protein. The sample comprises 700,000 to 800,000 distinct CDR3 sequences, roughly 30% of which are singletons, and around 0.56% rests with the top ten. This entry comes from a study of post-analysis software for immune sequencing data. Study findings and constraints: When patients were compared with controls, four to six TRBV segments were more frequent, TRBV5-6, TRBV5-1 and TRBV20-1 among them.

The chain employs TRBV29-1 and TRBJ2-1; D is possibly TRBD1 (6 bases). The sample comprised blood. The source of this sequence is a girl between 5 and 17 years old with multiple sclerosis. CDR3 sequence reads: CSVNRASYNEQFF. The CDR3 DNA reads TGCAGCGTCAACAGGGCCTCCTACAATGAGCAGTTCTTC.